The 27 T cell receptor beta chains in this list originate from one sample, sequenced in a study of spatial heterogeneity in lung cancer. Findings of the study overall: Tumoral mutation counts were tracked by counts of expanded intratumoral alpha and beta TCRs.

Time point: sample taken at primary tumor resection. No cognate antigen is known for these TCRs. TCRdb reprocessed the 5' RACE reads with MiXCR, giving one entry per CDR3 protein. The sample lists some 13,000 distinct CDR3 sequences, over 3% occurring once. Material: lung tumor tissue, obtained at surgery. The receptor set was obtained from a male donor with early-stage non-small cell lung cancer.

Ten or more counts support this clonotype. The CDR3 reads CSARDYEQSSYNSPLHF. CDR3 nucleotide sequence: TGCAGTGCTAGAGATTATGAACAGAGCTCCTATAATTCACCCCTCCACTTT. The chain couples TRBV20-1 to TRBJ1-6; no clear D gene. The CDR3 contains 17 residues. Between the trimmed V and J ends, which lost 0 bases and 0 bases, there was a span of 12 bases. Per the germline V gene, CDR1 is DFQATT and CDR2 is SNEGSKA (reference sequence).

This clonotype was counted only a few times. The chain links TRBV6-2 or TRBV6-3 to TRBJ1-5; 7 positions agree with TRBD1. This CDR3 comprises 14 residues. From germline, CDR1 is MNHEY and CDR2 SVGEGT. V dropped 7 bases and J dropped 9; count of bases not matched to a gene: 12. The CDR3 DNA is TGTGCCAGCATGCCACAGGGGTGGGAAGGGCCCCAGCATTTT. Protein product: CASMPQGWEGPQHF.

This clonotype came up many times. The chain is built from TRBV18 and TRBJ1-6; D perhaps matches TRBD1 (5 bases). Per germline, CDR1 KGHSH and CDR2 LQKENI. The CDR3 runs to 16 residues. Between the trimmed V and J ends, which lost 1 base and 0 bases, there was a span of 7 bases. The CDR3 region has the DNA TGTGCCAGCTCACCACAGGGGACCTCCTATAATTCACCCCTCCACTTT. Its translation is CASSPQGTSYNSPLHF.

This clonotype has more than one count but fewer than ten. This chain connects TRBV7-2 to TRBJ2-2; 7 bases are a match to TRBD2. The germline CDR1 and CDR2 sequences are SGHTA and FQGNSA. With V trimmed by 5 bases and J by 8 bases, 11 bases remained unmatched. This CDR3 comprises 15 residues. Here the CDR3 DNA reads TGTGCCAGCAGCCATGAATCGGGGGGTTCGGGGGAGCTGTTTTTT. This translates into CASSHESGGSGELFF.

The genes are TRBV12-3 or TRBV12-4 and TRBJ2-7, with D possibly TRBD1 on 6 matching bases. The CDR3 has 15 residues. V was pared by 5 bases and J by 6 bases, with 20 bases between. The DNA for the CDR3 is TGTGCCAGCAGTCTAGGAGGACAGTTGGTACGCGAGCAGTACTTC. Residues: CASSLGGQLVREQYF.

This clonotype was seen at least ten times. The chain uses TRBV4-1 and TRBJ1-5, with D perhaps TRBD1 (5 bases). Trimming left V 4 bases short and J 0 bases short, with 10 bases between. This CDR3 has 15 amino acids. Germline V lookup: CDR1 MGHRA, CDR2 YSYEKL. The DNA of the CDR3 is TGCGCCAGCAGCCCGAGCGACAGTAGCAATCAGCCCCAGCATTTT. The encoded protein is CASSPSDSSNQPQHF.

This clonotype was detected ten times or more. The chain couples TRBV9 to TRBJ2-5; D perhaps matches TRBD2 (6 bases). CDR1 SGDLS and CDR2 YYNGEE come from the germline V gene. Trimming stripped 4 bases from V and 7 bases from J, with 20 bases between. There are 15 residues in the CDR3. The CDR3 DNA reads as TGTGCCAGCAGCCCCCTCGGGAGCTCCGGGGGGACCCAGTACTTC. Amino acids: CASSPLGSSGGTQYF.

This sequence joins TRBV30 and TRBJ1-1; D unclear. Trimming removed 3 bases from V and 6 bases from J, with 14 bases in between. Germline loops: CDR1 GTSNPN, CDR2 SVGIG (reference sequence). The CDR3 is made up of 13 amino acids. The CDR3 coding sequence is TGTGCCTGGAGAATACAGCCTCTATCTGAAGCTTTCTTT. This sequence encodes CAWRIQPLSEAFF.

This clonotype was observed many times. The chain carries TRBV5-4 and TRBJ1-1; D gene unclear. Germline CDR1 is SGHNT and CDR2 is YYREEE (reference sequence). The CDR3 consists of 14 residues. The V gene lost 0 bases and the J gene lost 5 bases, with 11 bases spanning the gap. Written as DNA, the CDR3 is TGTGCCAGCAGCTTGGAACTTCGGGGAACTGAAGCTTTCTTT. Translation: CASSLELRGTEAFF. The variable domain in full, completed from reference TRBV5-4 and TRBJ1-1, reads ETGVTQSPTHLIKTRGQQVTLRCSSQSGHNTVSWYQQALGQGPQFIFQYYREEENGRGNFPPRFSGLQFPNYSSELNVNALELDDSALYLCASSLELRGTEAFFGQGTRLTVV.

This clonotype was counted only a few times. The chain employs TRBV20-1 and TRBJ2-1; weak D call: TRBD2 (6 bases). In germline, CDR1 is DFQATT, CDR2 SNEGSKA (reference sequence). Trimming cost V 0 bases and J 8 bases, with 20 bases left between them. This CDR3 region has 16 residues. This chain's CDR3 is CSAREEGLAREYEQFF. CDR3 coding DNA: TGCAGTGCTAGAGAGGAGGGATTAGCGAGGGAGTATGAGCAGTTCTTC.

This clonotype was detected ten times or more. The V and J genes are TRBV28 and TRBJ1-2; D is ambiguous. In germline, CDR1 is MDHEN, CDR2 SYDVKM. The V and J ends lost 3 bases and 3 bases respectively, with 11 bases between them. The CDR3 contains 14 residues. CDR3 DNA sequence: TGTGCCAGCAGTTTGGTTCAACAGTACTATGGCTACACCTTC. Translating it yields CASSLVQQYYGYTF.

In this sample, this clonotype turned up many times. The V gene is TRBV5-1, the J gene TRBJ2-2, with D uncertain. Between the trimmed V and J ends, which lost 0 bases and 3 bases, there was a span of 9 bases. From germline, CDR1 is SGHRS and CDR2 YFSETQ. This CDR3 has 15 residues. The CDR3 here is CASSLGFADTGELFF. The CDR3 nucleotides are TGCGCCAGCAGCTTGGGCTTTGCTGACACCGGGGAGCTGTTTTTT. Full variable domain (rest looked up from reference TRBV5-1 and TRBJ2-2): KAGVTQTPRYLIKTRGQQVTLSCSPISGHRSVSWYQQTPGQGLQFLFEYFSETQRNKGNFPGRFSGRQFSNSRSEMNVSTLELGDSALYLCASSLGFADTGELFFGEGSRLTVL.

V and J are TRBV19 and TRBJ1-1; D possibly corresponds to TRBD1 (5 bases). The CDR3 is 15 amino acids. Germline CDR1 reads LNHDA; CDR2 reads SQIVND (reference sequence). The V gene lost 2 bases and the J gene lost 4 bases, with 14 bases spanning the gap. The CDR3 DNA follows: TGTGCCAGTAGTATATTGGGCAGGGAGCGCACTGAAGCTTTCTTT. Translation gives CASSILGRERTEAFF.

This clonotype was seen ten or more times. The chain joins TRBV2 to TRBJ2-7; 8 bases agree with TRBD1. The germline CDR1 and CDR2 sequences are SNHLY and FYNNEI. The CDR3 spans 12 residues. In DNA form, the CDR3 reads TGTGCCAGCAGTGCGGGACAGGATATATTGTGCGTC. Amino acids: CASSAGQDILCV.

In its sample, this clonotype ranks as medium-sized. This chain uses TRBV20-1 with TRBJ2-2, with 7 bases aligning to TRBD2. This CDR3 contains 16 residues. Germline V gene data show CDR1 as DFQATT and CDR2 as SNEGSKA (reference sequence). V gave up 0 bases and J gave up 4 bases; unmatched junction bases: 8. Here the CDR3 DNA reads TGCAGTGCTAGAGATTGGGAGGGGTCGACCACCGGGGAGCTGTTTTTT. Translation gives CSARDWEGSTTGELFF.

This clonotype was recorded at least ten times. The CDR3 sequence: CASSTGRCNEKLFF. As DNA, the CDR3 is TGTGCCAGCAGCACCGGACGGTGTAATGAAAAACTGTTTTTT. The chain employs TRBV7-8 and TRBJ1-4; D call uncertain. V lost 5 bases and J lost 4, with 11 bases in between. CDR1 and CDR2 (germline): SGHVS, FQNEAQ. The CDR3 consists of 14 residues.

The chain uses TRBV5-1 and TRBJ2-2, with D perhaps TRBD1 or TRBD2 (5 bases each). The germline V gene has CDR1 SGHRS and CDR2 YFSETQ. The CDR3 is 12 amino acids. The V and J ends lost 3 bases and 5 bases respectively, with 5 bases between them. The CDR3 nucleotides are TGCGCCAGCAGCTGGGGGACCGGGGAGCTGTTTTTT. This sequence encodes CASSWGTGELFF.

This clonotype was recorded at least ten times. V is TRBV7-2 and J is TRBJ2-1; 9 bases agree with TRBD2. V trimming: 0 bases; J trimming: 7 bases; junction bases outside the gene matches: 10. The CDR3 loop spans 17 amino acids. CDR1 is SGHTA and CDR2 is FQGNSA in the germline V gene. CDR3 amino acids: CASSLALSGGVLNEQFF. The CDR3 bases are TGTGCCAGCAGCTTAGCTCTTAGCGGGGGAGTACTTAATGAGCAGTTCTTC.

On this clonotype itself: One end of the junction is discordant with germline, which a read error may explain. This chain connects TRBV12-3 or TRBV12-4 to TRBJ1-2; no firm D call. The CDR3 consists of 15 residues. The CDR3 coding sequence is TGTGCCAGCAGTTTAAGTTACAGCGGAAACTATGGCGACACCTTC. Its protein is CASSLSYSGNYGDTF.

This clonotype was recorded many times. The chain is built from TRBV7-2 and TRBJ1-1; no clear D gene. Germline CDR1 and CDR2: SGHTA and FQGNSA. V lost 2 bases and J 4 bases, leaving 11 bases between the germline ends. The CDR3 length is 14 residues. The CDR3 sequence is CASSLWREGTEAFF. The CDR3 bases are TGTGCCAGCAGCTTATGGAGGGAGGGCACTGAAGCTTTCTTT.

This clonotype was counted ten times or more. The chain employs TRBV7-2 and TRBJ2-3, with TRBD2 matching over 7 bases. The trim removed 5 bases at V and 2 bases at J, leaving 7 bases unmatched. The CDR3 is 15 amino acids. From germline, CDR1 is SGHTA and CDR2 FQGNSA. The CDR3 region is CASSKDRDYTDTQYF. As DNA, the CDR3 is TGTGCCAGCAGCAAAGACCGGGACTACACAGATACGCAGTATTTT.

This clonotype was observed many times. The DNA of the CDR3 is TGTGCCAGCAGTGAAGTTGGAGGGTTGGTCAATCAGCCCCAGCATTTT. Translated, it gives CASSEVGGLVNQPQHF. The chain is built from TRBV6-1 and TRBJ1-5; D not certain. Germline V CDR1 and CDR2: MNHNS, SASEGT. The CDR3 sequence is 16 residues long. The V and J ends lost 1 base and 3 bases respectively, with 13 bases between them.

This clonotype is large in the sample. The chain recombines TRBV20-1 with TRBJ1-5, with TRBD1 identical over 8 bases. Trimming at V came to 3 bases and at J to 1 base, leaving 5 bases not matched to a gene. Germline-derived CDR1 and CDR2 are DFQATT and SNEGSKA (reference sequence). This CDR3 contains 15 residues. This CDR3 is CSASGQGASNQPQHF. The CDR3 DNA reads as TGCAGTGCTAGTGGGCAGGGGGCAAGCAATCAGCCCCAGCATTTT.

Ten or more counts support this clonotype. The chain uses TRBV5-1 and TRBJ2-7; 7 nucleotides match TRBD1. V lost 5 bases, J lost 7 bases, and 9 bases stayed unmatched. Germline assignment: CDR1 SGHRS and CDR2 YFSETQ. The CDR3 sequence is 13 residues long. CDR3 coding DNA: TGCGCCAGCAGGTTTGACAGGGACGGAGAGCAGTACGTC. Amino acids: CASRFDRDGEQYV.

In its sample, this clonotype is medium-sized (0.01 to 0.1%). The chain combines TRBV19 with TRBJ1-2; no firm D call. V was shortened by 3 bases and J by 7 bases, with 9 bases between the two germline ends. Germline-derived CDR1 and CDR2 are LNHDA and SQIVND (reference sequence). The length of the CDR3 is 12 residues. Written as DNA, the CDR3 is TGTGCCAGTAGTATGGTGAACGGTGGCTACACCTTC. Translating gives CASSMVNGGYTF.

This clonotype was detected a few times. The genes are TRBV21-1 and TRBJ2-7; TRBD1, the table's D call, was not compared with the DNA. TRBV21-1 is an annotated pseudogene. The CDR3 has 15 residues. The CDR3 loop is CASSPSAGQSYEQYV. For the CDR3, the DNA is TGTGCCAGCAGCCCCAGCGCGGGACAGAGCTACGAGCAGTACGTC.

This clonotype has ten or more counts. The chain links TRBV20-1 to TRBJ2-5; 9 positions match TRBD1. Trimming cost V 2 bases and J 2 bases; bases outside gene matches: 9. The CDR3 is made up of 16 amino acids. Germline V CDR1 and CDR2: DFQATT, SNEGSKA (reference sequence). The CDR3 reads CSARPARTGVQETQYF. For the CDR3, the DNA is TGCAGTGCTAGACCCGCTAGGACAGGGGTACAAGAGACCCAGTACTTC.